This T cell receptor beta chain was observed in a study of Graves' ophthalmopathy and Graves' hyperthyroidism. After removal of 6 bases from V and 4 bases from J, the junction contained 7 bases not matched to a gene. The CDR3 length is 16 residues. Researchers took RNA transcripts and amplified TCR beta CDR3 regions from them. RT-PCR was first run with HTBI primers, then multiplex PCR in a second round. TCRdb re-called the multiplex PCR reads with MiXCR, one entry per CDR3 protein. Found here are over 650,000 distinct CDR3 sequences, approximately 39% of them singletons; the top ten hold roughly 3.5%.

The clonotype comes from an adult man with Graves' ophthalmopathy. V and J are TRBV12-3 or TRBV12-4 and TRBJ2-5, with 14 nucleotides matching TRBD2. What was sequenced was peripheral blood. The CDR3 here is CASSLLGTSGGETQYF. DNA for the CDR3: TGTGCCAGCAGCCTCCTCGGGACTAGCGGGGGAGAGACCCAGTACTTC.